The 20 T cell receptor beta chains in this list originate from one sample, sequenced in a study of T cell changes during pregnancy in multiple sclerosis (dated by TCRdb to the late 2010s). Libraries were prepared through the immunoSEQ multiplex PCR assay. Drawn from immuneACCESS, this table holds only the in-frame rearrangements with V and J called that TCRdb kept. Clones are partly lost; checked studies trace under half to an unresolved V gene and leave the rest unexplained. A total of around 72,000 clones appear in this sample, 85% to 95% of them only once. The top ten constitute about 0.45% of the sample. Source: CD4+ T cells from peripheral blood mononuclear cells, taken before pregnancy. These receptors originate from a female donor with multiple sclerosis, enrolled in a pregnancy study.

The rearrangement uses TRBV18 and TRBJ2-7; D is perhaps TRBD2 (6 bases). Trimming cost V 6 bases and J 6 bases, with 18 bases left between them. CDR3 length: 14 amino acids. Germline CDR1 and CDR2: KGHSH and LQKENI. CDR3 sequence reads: CASSPGLAPGEQYF. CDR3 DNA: TGTGCCAGCTCCCCGGGTCTAGCGCCGGGCGAGCAGTACTTC.

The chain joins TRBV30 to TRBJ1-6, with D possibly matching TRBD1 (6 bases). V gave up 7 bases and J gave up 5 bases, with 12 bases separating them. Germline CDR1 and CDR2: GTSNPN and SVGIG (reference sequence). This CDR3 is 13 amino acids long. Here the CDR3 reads CASSTGHNSPLHF. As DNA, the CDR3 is TGTGCCTCGTCAACAGGGCATAATTCACCCCTCCACTTT.

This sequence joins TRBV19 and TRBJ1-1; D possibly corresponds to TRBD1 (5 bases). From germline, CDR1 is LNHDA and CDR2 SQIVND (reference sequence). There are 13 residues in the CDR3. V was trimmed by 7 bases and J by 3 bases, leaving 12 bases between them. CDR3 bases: TGTGCCAGTATCCACTGGGGGGACACTGAAGCTTTCTTT. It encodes CASIHWGDTEAFF.

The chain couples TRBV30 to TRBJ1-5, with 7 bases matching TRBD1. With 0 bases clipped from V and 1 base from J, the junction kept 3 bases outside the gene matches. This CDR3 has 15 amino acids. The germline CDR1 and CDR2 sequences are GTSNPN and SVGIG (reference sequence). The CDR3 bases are TGTGCCTGGAGTGTACAGGGGAGGAGCAATCAGCCCCAGCATTTT. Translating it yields CAWSVQGRSNQPQHF.

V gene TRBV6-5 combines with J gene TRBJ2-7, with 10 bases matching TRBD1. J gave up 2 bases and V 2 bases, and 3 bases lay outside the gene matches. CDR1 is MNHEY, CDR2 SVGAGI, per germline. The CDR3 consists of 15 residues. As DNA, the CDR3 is TGTGCCAGCAGTTACGCCGGGACAGGGGCCTACGAGCAGTACTTC. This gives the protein CASSYAGTGAYEQYF.

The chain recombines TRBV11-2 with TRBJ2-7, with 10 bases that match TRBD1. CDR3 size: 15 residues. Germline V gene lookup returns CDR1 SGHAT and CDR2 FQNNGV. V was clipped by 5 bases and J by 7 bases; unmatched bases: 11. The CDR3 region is CASSPSPDRGREQYF. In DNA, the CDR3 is TGTGCCAGCAGCCCTAGCCCTGACAGGGGGCGAGAGCAGTACTTC.

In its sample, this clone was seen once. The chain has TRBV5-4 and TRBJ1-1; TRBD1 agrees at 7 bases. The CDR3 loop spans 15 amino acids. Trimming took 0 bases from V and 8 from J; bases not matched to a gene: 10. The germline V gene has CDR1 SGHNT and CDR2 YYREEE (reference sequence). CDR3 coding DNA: TGTGCCAGCAGCTTGGTGGGAAAGGGGGCGCGGGAAGCTTTCTTT. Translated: CASSLVGKGAREAFF.

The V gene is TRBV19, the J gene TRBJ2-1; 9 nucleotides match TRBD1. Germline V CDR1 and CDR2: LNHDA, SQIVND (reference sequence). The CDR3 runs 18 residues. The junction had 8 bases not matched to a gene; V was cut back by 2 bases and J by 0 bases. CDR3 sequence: CASSIKGQGLSSYNEQFF. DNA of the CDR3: TGTGCCAGTAGTATAAAGGGACAGGGACTCAGCTCCTACAATGAGCAGTTCTTC.

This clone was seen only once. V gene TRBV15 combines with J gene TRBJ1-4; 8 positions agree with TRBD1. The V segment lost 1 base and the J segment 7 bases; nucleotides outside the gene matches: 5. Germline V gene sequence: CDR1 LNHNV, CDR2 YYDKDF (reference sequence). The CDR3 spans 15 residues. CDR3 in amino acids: CATSRGGQGSEKLFF. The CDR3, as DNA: TGTGCCACCAGCAGAGGTGGACAGGGTAGTGAAAAACTGTTTTTT.

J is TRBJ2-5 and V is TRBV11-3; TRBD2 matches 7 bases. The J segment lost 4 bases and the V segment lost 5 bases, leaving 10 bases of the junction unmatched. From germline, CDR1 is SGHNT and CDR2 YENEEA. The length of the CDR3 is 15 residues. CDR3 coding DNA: TGTGCCAGCAGCCTCCTGAGTGGGGGGGGAGAGACCCAGTACTTC. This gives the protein CASSLLSGGGETQYF.

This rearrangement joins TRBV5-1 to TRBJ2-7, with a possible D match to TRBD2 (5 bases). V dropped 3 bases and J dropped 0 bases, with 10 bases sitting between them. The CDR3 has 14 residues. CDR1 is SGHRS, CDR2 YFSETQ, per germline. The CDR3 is CASSYRRDSYEQYF. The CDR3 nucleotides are TGCGCCAGCAGCTACCGACGGGACTCCTACGAGCAGTACTTC. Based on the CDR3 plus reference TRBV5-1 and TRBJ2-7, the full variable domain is KAGVTQTPRYLIKTRGQQVTLSCSPISGHRSVSWYQQTPGQGLQFLFEYFSETQRNKGNFPGRFSGRQFSNSRSEMNVSTLELGDSALYLCASSYRRDSYEQYFGPGTRLTVT.

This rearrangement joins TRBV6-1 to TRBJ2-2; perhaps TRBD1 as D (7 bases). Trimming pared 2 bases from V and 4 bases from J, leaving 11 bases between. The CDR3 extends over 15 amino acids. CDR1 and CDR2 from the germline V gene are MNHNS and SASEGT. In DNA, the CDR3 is TGTGCCAGCAGTGAAACGCAGGGGGGCACCGGGGAGCTGTTTTTT. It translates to CASSETQGGTGELFF.

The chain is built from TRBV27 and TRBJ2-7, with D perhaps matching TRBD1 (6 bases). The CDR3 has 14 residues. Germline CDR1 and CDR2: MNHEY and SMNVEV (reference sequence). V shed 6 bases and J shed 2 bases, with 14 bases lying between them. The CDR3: CASSRTAGAYEQYF. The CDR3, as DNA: TGTGCCAGCAGCCGGACGGCAGGGGCCTACGAGCAGTACTTC.

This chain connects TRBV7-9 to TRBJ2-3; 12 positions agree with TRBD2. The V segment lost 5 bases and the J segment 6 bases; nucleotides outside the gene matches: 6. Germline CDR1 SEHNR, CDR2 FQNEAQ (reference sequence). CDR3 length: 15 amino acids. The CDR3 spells CASSQTSGGVDTQYF. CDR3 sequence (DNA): TGTGCCAGCAGCCAGACTAGCGGGGGCGTGGATACGCAGTATTTT.

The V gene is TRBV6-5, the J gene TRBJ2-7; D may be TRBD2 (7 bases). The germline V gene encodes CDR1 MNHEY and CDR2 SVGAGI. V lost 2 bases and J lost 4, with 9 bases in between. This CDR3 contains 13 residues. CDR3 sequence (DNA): TGTGCCAGCAGTTACAGGGGGGGATACGAGCAGTACTTC. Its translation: CASSYRGGYEQYF.

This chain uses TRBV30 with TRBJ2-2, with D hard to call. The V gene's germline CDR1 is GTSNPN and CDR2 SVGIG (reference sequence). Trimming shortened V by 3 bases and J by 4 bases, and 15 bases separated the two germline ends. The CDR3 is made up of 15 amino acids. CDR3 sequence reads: CAWSEAMVGTGELFF. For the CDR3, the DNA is TGTGCCTGGAGCGAAGCGATGGTCGGCACCGGGGAGCTGTTTTTT.

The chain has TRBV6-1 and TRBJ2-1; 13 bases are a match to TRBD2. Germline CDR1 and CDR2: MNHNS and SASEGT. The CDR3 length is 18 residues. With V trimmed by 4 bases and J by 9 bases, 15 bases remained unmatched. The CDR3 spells CASSVTPGLAGVPGEQFF. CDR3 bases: TGTGCCAGCAGTGTAACTCCTGGACTAGCGGGGGTCCCTGGTGAGCAGTTCTTC.

Here the CDR3 DNA reads TGTGCCAGCTCCCCCGGGCGGGATTCCGGGGAGCTGTTTTTT. Translating it yields CASSPGRDSGELFF. The chain recombines TRBV18 with TRBJ2-2; D might be TRBD2 (6 bases). The CDR3 loop spans 14 amino acids. The V end lost 6 bases, the J end lost 6 bases, and 14 bases lay between the germline ends. CDR1 is KGHSH, CDR2 LQKENI, per germline. Based on the CDR3 plus reference TRBV18 and TRBJ2-2, the full variable domain is NAGVMQNPRHLVRRRGQEARLRCSPMKGHSHVYWYRQLPEEGLKFMVYLQKENIIDESGMPKERFSAEFPKEGPSILRIQQVVRGDSAAYFCASSPGRDSGELFFGEGSRLTVL.

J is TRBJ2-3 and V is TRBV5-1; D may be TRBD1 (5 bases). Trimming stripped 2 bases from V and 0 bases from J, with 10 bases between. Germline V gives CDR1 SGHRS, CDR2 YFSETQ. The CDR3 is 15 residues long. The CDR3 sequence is CASSLGVDSTDTQYF. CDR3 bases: TGCGCCAGCAGCTTAGGGGTGGATAGCACAGATACGCAGTATTTT.

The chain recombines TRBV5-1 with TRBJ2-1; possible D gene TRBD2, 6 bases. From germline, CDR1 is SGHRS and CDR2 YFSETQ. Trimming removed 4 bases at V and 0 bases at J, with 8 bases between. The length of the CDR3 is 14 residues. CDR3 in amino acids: CASSGGSSYNEQFF. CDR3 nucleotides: TGCGCCAGCAGCGGGGGGAGCTCCTACAATGAGCAGTTCTTC.